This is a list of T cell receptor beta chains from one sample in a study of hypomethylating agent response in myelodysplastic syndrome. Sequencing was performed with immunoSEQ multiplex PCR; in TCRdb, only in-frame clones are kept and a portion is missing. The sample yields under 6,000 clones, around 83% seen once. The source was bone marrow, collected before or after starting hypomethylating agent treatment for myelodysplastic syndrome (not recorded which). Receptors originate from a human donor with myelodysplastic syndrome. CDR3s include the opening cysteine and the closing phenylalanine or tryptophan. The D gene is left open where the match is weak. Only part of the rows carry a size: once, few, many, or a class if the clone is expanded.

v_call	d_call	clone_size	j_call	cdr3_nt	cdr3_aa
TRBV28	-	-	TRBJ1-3	TGTGCCAGCAGTTTTAAGGGGCGAGGAGGAAACACCATATATTTT	CASSFKGRGGNTIYF
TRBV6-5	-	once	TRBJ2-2	TGTGCCAGCAGGAAACGAGGAGGACAAGCCGGGGAGCTGTTTTTT	CASRKRGGQAGELFF
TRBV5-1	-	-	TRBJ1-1	TGCGCCAGCAGCTTGGGAACGGTTATGGCCACTGAAGCTTTCTTT	CASSLGTVMATEAFF
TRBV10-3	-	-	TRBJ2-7	TGTGCCATCAGTGATCCAGGCGGCCGCTTTGGGTACGAGCAGTACTTC	CAISDPGGRFGYEQYF
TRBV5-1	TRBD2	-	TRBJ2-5	TGCGCCAGCAGTCATGGCCTAGCGGACGGGACCCAGTACTTC	CASSHGLADGTQYF
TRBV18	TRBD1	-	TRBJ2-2	TGTGCCAGCTCACCGGACAGGGGGAGCGGGGAGCTGTTTTTT	CASSPDRGSGELFF
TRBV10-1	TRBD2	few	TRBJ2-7	TGCGCCAGTGGACTAGCGGGGTCCCTCTACGAGCAGTACTTC	CASGLAGSLYEQYF
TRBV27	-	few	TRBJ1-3	TGTGCCAGCAGTTTATCGGCCAGGTTGAGGGGAAACACCATATATTTT	CASSLSARLRGNTIYF
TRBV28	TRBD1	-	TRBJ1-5	TGTGCCAGCAGTCCGCGGACAGGGGGTCAGCCCCAGCATTTT	CASSPRTGGQPQHF
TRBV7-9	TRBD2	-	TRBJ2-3	TGTGCCAGCATGCTCGCGGGGGGAAGCACAGATACGCAGTATTTT	CASMLAGGSTDTQYF
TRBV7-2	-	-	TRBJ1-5	TGTGCCAGCAGCTTACAGCAGGGTGGTCAGCCCCAGCATTTT	CASSLQQGGQPQHF
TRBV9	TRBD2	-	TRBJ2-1	TGTGCCAGCAGCGCCCCTTCGGGGGGGCAGGAGCAGTTCTTC	CASSAPSGGQEQFF
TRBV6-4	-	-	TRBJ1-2	TGTGCCAGCATCACATACGACAGGTTCGGCACCTTC	CASITYDRFGTF
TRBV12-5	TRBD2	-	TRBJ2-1	TGTGCTAGTGGTTTGGGAGCGGGAGAGCAGTTCTTC	CASGLGAGEQFF
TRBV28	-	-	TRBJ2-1	TGTGCCAGCAGTTTCGGGGTAAGCTCCTACAATGAGCAGTTCTTC	CASSFGVSSYNEQFF
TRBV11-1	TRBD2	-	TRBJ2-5	TGTGCCAGCAGCTTAGCATATAGCGGGAGGCCCCACCAAGAGACCCAGTACTTC	CASSLAYSGRPHQETQYF
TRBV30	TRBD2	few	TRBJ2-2	TGTGCCTGGAGAGGGCCTAGCGGCACCGGGGAGCTGTTTTTT	CAWRGPSGTGELFF
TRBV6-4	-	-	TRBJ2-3	TGTGCCAGCAGTCCTTGGACTTTGACAGATACGCAGTATTTT	CASSPWTLTDTQYF
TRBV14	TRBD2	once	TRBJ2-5	TGTGCCAGCAGCCAAGAGGCGGGAGGGCCCCAGTACTTC	CASSQEAGGPQYF
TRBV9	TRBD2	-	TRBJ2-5	TGTGCCAGCAGCTTACTAGCGGGGGAGACCCAGTACTTC	CASSLLAGETQYF
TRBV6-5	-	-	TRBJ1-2	TGTGCCAGCAGCCCCGGGACACGGGCGGGCTACACCTTC	CASSPGTRAGYTF
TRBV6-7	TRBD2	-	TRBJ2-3	TGTGCCAGCAGTTACCCTGGGCTAGCGGGTATGGATACGCAGTATTTT	CASSYPGLAGMDTQYF
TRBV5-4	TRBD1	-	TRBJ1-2	TGTGCCAGCAGGCGACAGGGCCCTAACTATGGCTACACCTTC	CASRRQGPNYGYTF
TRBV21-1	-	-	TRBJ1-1	TGTGCCAGCAGCAACGGGACAGATGGCACTGAAGCTTTCTTT	CASSNGTDGTEAFF
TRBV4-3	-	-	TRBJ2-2	TGCGCCAGCAGCCCTGCGGACACGCACACCGGGGAGCTGTTTTTT	CASSPADTHTGELFF
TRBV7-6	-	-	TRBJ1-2	TGTGCCAGCAGCTCCAGGGGTTACTATGGCTACACCTTC	CASSSRGYYGYTF
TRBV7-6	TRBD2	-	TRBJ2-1	TGTGCCAGCAGCTTATCTGCCTCTAGCGGGGGTTTCAATGAGCAGTTCTTC	CASSLSASSGGFNEQFF
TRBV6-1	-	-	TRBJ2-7	TGTGCCACCAAGTGGCGGGGGCAACTCTACGAGCAGTACTTC	CATKWRGQLYEQYF
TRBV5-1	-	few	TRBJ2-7	TGCGCCAGCAGAACGACAGGCCTTCCCTACGAGCAGTACTTC	CASRTTGLPYEQYF
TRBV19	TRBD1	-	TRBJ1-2	TGTGCCAGTAGTACGGACAGGGGGAACTATGGCTACACCTTC	CASSTDRGNYGYTF
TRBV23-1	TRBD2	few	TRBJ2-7	TGCGCCAGCAGTCAATCTGGCGGGACTAGCGGGAGAATGCCAGAGCAGTACTTC	CASSQSGGTSGRMPEQYF
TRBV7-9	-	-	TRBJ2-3	TGTGCCAGCAGCTTAGGACTCACAGATACGCAGTATTTT	CASSLGLTDTQYF
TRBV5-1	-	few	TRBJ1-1	TGCGCCAGCAGCTCGACTTTAGGGAACACTGAAGCTTTCTTT	CASSSTLGNTEAFF
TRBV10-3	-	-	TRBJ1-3	TGTGCCATTCGGACTGGAAACACCATATATTTT	CAIRTGNTIYF
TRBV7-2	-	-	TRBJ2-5	TGTGCCAGCAGCTCCAGGCGGGGAAAAGAGACCCAGTACTTC	CASSSRRGKETQYF
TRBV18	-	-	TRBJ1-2	TGTGCCAGCTCACCGCCGACCGGGGGCTACACCTTC	CASSPPTGGYTF
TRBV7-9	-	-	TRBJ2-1	TGTGCCAGCAGCTTAGCGGCGGGTTTGAATGAGCAGTTCTTC	CASSLAAGLNEQFF
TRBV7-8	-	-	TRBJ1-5	TGTGCCAGCAGGTTGGGCAGTAGCAATCAGCCCCAGCATTTT	CASRLGSSNQPQHF
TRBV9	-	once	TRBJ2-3	TGTGCCAGCAGCGTGGGCAACGGACCCACAGATACGCAGTATTTT	CASSVGNGPTDTQYF
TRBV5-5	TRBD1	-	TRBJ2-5	TGTGCCAGCAGCGCAACCCGGACAGGGCCGGAGACCCAGTACTTC	CASSATRTGPETQYF
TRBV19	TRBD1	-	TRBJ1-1	TGTGCCAGTAGTATTGGACAGGTGAACACTGAAGCTTTCTTT	CASSIGQVNTEAFF
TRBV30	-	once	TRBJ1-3	TGTGCCTGGATTCGGGCGGGCTCTGGAAACACCATATATTTT	CAWIRAGSGNTIYF
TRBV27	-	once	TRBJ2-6	TGTGCCAGCAGTTTTTCGGCAGGGACCGGGGCCAACGTCCTGACTTTC	CASSFSAGTGANVLTF
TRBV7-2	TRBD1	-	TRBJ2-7	TGTGCCAGCAGCCTGGACAGGACTTGGAGCGAGCAGTACTTC	CASSLDRTWSEQYF
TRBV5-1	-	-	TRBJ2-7	TGCGCCAGCAGCTTGGTGGCAGGGAACACCTACGAGCAGTACTTC	CASSLVAGNTYEQYF
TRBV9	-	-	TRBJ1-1	TGTGCCAGCAGCGTAGATATCACATACACTGAAGCTTTCTTT	CASSVDITYTEAFF
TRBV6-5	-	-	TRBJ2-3	TGTGCCAGCAGTTACACCTGGAAGGCAGATACGCAGTATTTT	CASSYTWKADTQYF
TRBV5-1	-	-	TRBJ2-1	TGCGCCAGCAGCCTTTACAATGAGCAGTTCTTC	CASSLYNEQFF
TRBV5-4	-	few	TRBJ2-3	TGTGCCAGCAGCTTAGGTCTAGGGGCAGATACGCAGTATTTT	CASSLGLGADTQYF
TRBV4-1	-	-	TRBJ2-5	TGCGCCAGCAGCCAAGGTCCCGGAAGAGAGACCCAGTACTTC	CASSQGPGRETQYF
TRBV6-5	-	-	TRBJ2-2	TGTGCCAGCAGTTACCAAGGAGGGCGATCCGGGGAGCTGTTTTTT	CASSYQGGRSGELFF
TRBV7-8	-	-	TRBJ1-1	TGTGCCAGCAGTCGGAGAAGGTTTAATGTGAACACTGAAGCTTTCTTT	CASSRRRFNVNTEAFF